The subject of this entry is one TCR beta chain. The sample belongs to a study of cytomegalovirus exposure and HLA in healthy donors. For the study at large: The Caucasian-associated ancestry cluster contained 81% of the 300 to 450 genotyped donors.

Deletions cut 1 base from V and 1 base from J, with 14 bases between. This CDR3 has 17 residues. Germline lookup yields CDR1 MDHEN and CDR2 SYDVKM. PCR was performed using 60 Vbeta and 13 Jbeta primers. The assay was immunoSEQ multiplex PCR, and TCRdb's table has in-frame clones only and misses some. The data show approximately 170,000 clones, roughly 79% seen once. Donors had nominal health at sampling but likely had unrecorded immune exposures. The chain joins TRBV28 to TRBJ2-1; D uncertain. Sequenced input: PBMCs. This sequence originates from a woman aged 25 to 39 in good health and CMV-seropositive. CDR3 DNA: TGTGCCAGCAGTTTATCAGTCGCGGCTGATTCCTACAATGAGCAGTTCTTC. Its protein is CASSLSVAADSYNEQFF.